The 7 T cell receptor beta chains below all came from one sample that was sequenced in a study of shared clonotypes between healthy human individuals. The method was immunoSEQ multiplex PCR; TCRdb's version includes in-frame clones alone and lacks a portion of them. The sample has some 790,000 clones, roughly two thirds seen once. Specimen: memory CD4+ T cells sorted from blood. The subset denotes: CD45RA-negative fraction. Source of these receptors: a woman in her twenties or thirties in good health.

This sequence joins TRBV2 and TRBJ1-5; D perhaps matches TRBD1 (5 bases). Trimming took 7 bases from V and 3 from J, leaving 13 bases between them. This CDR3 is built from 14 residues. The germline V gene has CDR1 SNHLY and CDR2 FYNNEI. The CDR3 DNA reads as TGTGCCAGCAACCGGGGCAATACCAATCAGCCCCAGCATTTT. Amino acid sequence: CASNRGNTNQPQHF.

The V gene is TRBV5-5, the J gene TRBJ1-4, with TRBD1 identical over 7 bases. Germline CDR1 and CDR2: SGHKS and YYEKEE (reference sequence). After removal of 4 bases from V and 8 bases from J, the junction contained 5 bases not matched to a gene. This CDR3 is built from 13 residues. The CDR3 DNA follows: TGTGCCAGCAGCCCCCCCAGGGGGGAAAAACTGTTTTTT. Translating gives CASSPPRGEKLFF. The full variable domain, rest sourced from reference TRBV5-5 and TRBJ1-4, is DAGVTQSPTHLIKTRGQQVTLRCSPISGHKSVSWYQQVLGQGPQFIFQYYEKEERGRGNFPDRFSARQFPNYSSELNVNALLLGDSALYLCASSPPRGEKLFFGSGTQLSVL.

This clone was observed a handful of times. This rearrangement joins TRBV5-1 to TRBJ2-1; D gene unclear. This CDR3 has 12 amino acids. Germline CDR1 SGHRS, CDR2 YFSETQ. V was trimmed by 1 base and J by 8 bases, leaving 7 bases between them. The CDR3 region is CASSLTIHEQFF. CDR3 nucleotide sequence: TGCGCCAGCAGCTTGACAATTCATGAGCAGTTCTTC.

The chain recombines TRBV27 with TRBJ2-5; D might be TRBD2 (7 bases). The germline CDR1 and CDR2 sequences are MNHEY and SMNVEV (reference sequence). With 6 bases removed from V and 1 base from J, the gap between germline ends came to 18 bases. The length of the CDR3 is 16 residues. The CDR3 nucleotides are TGTGCCAGCAGCCCCTACAGCCGGGGGGCCCAAGAGACCCAGTACTTC. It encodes CASSPYSRGAQETQYF.

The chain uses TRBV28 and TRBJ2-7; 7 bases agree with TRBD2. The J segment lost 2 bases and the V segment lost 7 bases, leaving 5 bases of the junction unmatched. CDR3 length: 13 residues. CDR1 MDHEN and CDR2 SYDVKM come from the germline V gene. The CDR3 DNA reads TGTGCCAGCAATAGCGGGTTTCCCTACGAGCAGTACTTC. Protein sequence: CASNSGFPYEQYF.

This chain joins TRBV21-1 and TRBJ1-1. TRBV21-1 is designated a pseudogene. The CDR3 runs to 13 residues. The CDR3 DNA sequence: TGTGCCAGCACCACGAGGAGGGGCCCTGGAGCTTTCTTT. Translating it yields CASTTRRGPGAFF.

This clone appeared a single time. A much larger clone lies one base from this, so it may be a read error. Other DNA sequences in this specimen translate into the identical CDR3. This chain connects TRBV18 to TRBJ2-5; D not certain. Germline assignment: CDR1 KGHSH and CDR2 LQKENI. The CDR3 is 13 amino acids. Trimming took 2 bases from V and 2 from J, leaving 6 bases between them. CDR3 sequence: CASSPGQQETQYF. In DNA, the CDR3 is TGTGCCAGCTCACCAGGTCAGCAAGAGACCCAGTACTTC.